The 5 T cell receptor beta chains below come from one sample, sequenced in a study. TCRdb re-analysed the RT-PCR reads in MiXCR, keeping a single row per CDR3 protein. The sample includes about 680,000 distinct CDR3 sequences, approximately 15% seen only once; the top ten take 3.6%. Specimen: memory CD4+ T cells from blood. The receptor set was obtained from a female donor in good health, serving as a healthy control.

This clonotype was seen many times. The CDR3 loop is CASSWVTYEQYF. The DNA of the CDR3 is TGTGCCAGCAGCTGGGTAACCTACGAGCAGTACTTC. This sequence joins TRBV7-2 and TRBJ2-7; D is unclear. Trimming pared 4 bases from V and 2 bases from J, leaving 6 bases between. Looked up from germline, CDR1 is SGHTA and CDR2 is FQGNSA. CDR3 length: 12 amino acids.

The CDR3 sequence: CASTHAGSTDTQYF. The DNA of the CDR3 is TGTGCCAGCACTCACGCGGGGAGCACAGATACGCAGTATTTT. This chain joins TRBV7-9 and TRBJ2-3; D may be TRBD2 (6 bases). Between the trimmed V and J ends, which lost 7 bases and 0 bases, there was a span of 11 bases. Germline lookup yields CDR1 SEHNR and CDR2 FQNEAQ (reference sequence). The CDR3 has 14 residues.

This clonotype was recorded once. The genes are TRBV11-2 and TRBJ2-3; 8 positions agree with TRBD2. The CDR3 runs 16 residues. The V gene's germline CDR1 is SGHAT and CDR2 FQNNGV. V shed 5 bases, J shed 6 bases, and the junction held 13 bases outside the gene matches. Here the CDR3 reads CASSPGGSIGLDTQYF. The CDR3 nucleotides read TGTGCCAGCAGCCCGGGAGGGTCCATCGGTCTGGATACGCAGTATTTT.

The V gene is TRBV7-2, the J gene TRBJ1-5, with TRBD1 matching over 7 bases. Germline trimming cut 4 bases from V and 7 bases from J; bases unmatched to any gene: 7. This CDR3 comprises 14 residues. Germline-derived CDR1 and CDR2 are SGHTA and FQGNSA. CDR3 amino acids: CASSSQGGDQPQHF. CDR3 nucleotide sequence: TGTGCCAGCAGCTCCCAGGGGGGGGACCAGCCCCAGCATTTT.

The CDR3 nucleotides are TGTGCCAGCAGCTCCGTGGGAGGGGAGAATTCACCCCTCCACTTT. Translation: CASSSVGGENSPLHF. The V gene is TRBV7-3, the J gene TRBJ1-6, with D possibly matching TRBD1 (5 bases). The CDR3 contains 15 residues. Germline V gene lookup returns CDR1 SGHTA and CDR2 FQGTGA. Trimming removed 4 bases from V and 7 bases from J, with 14 bases in between. Variable domain in full (rest from reference TRBV7-3 and TRBJ1-6): GAGVSQTPSNKVTEKGKYVELRCDPISGHTALYWYRQSLGQGPEFLIYFQGTGAADDSGLPNDRFFAVRPEGSVSTLKIQRTERGDSAVYLCASSSVGGENSPLHFGNGTRLTVT.